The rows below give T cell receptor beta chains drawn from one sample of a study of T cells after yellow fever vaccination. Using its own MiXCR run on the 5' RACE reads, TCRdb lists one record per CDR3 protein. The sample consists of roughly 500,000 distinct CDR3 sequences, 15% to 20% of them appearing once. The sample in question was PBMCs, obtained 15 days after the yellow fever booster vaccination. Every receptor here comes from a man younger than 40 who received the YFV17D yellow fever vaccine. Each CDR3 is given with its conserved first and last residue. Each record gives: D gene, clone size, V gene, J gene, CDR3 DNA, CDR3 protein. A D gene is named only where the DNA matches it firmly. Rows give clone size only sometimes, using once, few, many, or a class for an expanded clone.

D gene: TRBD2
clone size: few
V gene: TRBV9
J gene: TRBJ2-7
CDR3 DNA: TGTGCCAGCAATATTGCGGGAGAAAGTTACGAGCAGTACTTC
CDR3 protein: CASNIAGESYEQYF

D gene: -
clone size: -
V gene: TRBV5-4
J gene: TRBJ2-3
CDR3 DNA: TGTGCCAGCAGCTTTCGTAGCGGCACAGATACGCAGTATTTT
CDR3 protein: CASSFRSGTDTQYF

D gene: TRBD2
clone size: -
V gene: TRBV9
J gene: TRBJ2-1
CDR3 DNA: TGTGCCAGCAGCACCCACGGGACTAGCGTCCCCAATGAGCAGTTCTTC
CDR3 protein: CASSTHGTSVPNEQFF

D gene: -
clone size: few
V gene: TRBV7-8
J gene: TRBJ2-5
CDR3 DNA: TGTGCCAGCAGCCCGAGAGGGGTTGATGAGACCCAGTACTTC
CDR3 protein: CASSPRGVDETQYF

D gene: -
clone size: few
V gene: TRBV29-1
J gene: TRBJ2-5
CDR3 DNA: TGCAGCGTCACCCCAACACGAGATTTTGAGACCCAGTACTTC
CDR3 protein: CSVTPTRDFETQYF

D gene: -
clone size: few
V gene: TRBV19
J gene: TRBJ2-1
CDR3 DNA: TGTGCCAGTACCACCAGGGCGGGGAGCTCCTACAATGAGCAGTTCTTC
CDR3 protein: CASTTRAGSSYNEQFF

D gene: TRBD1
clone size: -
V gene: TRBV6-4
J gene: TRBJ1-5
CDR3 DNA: TGTGCCAGCAGTCCCGGGACAGGGGACAATCAGCCCCAGCATTTT
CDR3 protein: CASSPGTGDNQPQHF

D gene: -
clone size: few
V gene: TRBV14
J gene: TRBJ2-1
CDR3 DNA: TGTGCCAGCAGCCCCCGGGTCAGGTCAGCCGAGCAGTTCTTC
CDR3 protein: CASSPRVRSAEQFF

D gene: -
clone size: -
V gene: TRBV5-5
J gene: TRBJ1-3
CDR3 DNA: TGTGCCAGCAGCTCGGGGGCTAGTGGAAACACCATATATTTT
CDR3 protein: CASSSGASGNTIYF

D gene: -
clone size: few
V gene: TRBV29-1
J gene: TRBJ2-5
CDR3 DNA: TGCAGCGTTGCAACTAGCATGGAGACCCAGTACTTC
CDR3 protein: CSVATSMETQYF

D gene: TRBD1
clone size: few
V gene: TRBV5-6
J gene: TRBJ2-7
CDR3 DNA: TGTGCCAGCAGCAGATACAGGGGGCAGTACGAGCAGTACTTC
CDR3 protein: CASSRYRGQYEQYF

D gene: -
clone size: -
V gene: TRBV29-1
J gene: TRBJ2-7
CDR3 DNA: TGCAGCGTTGAAGATCTAAGCGACGAGCAGTACTTC
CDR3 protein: CSVEDLSDEQYF

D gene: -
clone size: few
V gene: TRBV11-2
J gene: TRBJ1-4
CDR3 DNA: TGTGCCAGCAGCTTGAGGCGTGGGGGGCGAGCAACTAATGAAAAACTGTTTTTT
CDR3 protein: CASSLRRGGRATNEKLFF

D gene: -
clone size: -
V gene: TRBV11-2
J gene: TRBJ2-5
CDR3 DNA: TGTGCCAGCAGCTTAGGGACCGCGGAGACCCAGTACTTC
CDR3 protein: CASSLGTAETQYF